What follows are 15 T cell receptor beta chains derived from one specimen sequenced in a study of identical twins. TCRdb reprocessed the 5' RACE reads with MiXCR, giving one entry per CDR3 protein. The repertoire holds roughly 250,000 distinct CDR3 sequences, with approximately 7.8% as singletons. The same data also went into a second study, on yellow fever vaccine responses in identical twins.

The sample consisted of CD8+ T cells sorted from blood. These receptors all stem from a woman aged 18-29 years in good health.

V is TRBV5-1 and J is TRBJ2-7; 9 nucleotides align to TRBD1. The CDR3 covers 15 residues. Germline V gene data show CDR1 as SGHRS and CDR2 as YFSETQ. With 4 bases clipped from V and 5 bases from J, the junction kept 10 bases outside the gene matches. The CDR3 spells CASSPSGTGINEQYF. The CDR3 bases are TGCGCCAGCAGCCCCTCCGGGACAGGGATAAACGAGCAGTACTTC.

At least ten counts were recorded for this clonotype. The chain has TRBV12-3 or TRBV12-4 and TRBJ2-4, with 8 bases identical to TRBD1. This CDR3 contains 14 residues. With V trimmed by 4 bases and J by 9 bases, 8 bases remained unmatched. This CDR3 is CASSSRQGMGIQYF. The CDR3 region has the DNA TGTGCCAGCAGTTCCCGACAGGGGATGGGCATTCAGTACTTC.

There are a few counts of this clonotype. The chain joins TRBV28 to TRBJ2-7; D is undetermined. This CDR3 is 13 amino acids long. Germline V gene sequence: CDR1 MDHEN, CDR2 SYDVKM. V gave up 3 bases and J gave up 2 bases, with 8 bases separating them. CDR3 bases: TGTGCCAGCAGTTTTGTCGCCACCTACGAGCAGTACTTC. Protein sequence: CASSFVATYEQYF.

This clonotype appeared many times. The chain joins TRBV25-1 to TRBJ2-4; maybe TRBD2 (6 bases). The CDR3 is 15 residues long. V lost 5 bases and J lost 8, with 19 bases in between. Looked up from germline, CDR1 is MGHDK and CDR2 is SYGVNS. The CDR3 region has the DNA TGTGCCAGCAGTCCACGGAGGGGTTTTGAGGACATTCAGTACTTC. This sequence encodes CASSPRRGFEDIQYF.

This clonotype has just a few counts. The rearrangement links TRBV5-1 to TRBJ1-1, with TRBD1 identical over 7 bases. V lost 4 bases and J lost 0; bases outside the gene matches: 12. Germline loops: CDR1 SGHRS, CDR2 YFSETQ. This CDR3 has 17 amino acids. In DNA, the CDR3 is TGCGCCAGCAGCCCCGCTGGCCAGGGGGTCATGAACACTGAAGCTTTCTTT. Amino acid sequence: CASSPAGQGVMNTEAFF.

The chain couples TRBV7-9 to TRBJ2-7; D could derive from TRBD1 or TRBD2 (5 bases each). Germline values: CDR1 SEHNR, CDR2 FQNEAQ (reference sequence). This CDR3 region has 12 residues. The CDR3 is CASSLGASGSYV. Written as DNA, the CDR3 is TGTGCCAGCAGTTTAGGGGCCTCGGGGAGTTACGTC.

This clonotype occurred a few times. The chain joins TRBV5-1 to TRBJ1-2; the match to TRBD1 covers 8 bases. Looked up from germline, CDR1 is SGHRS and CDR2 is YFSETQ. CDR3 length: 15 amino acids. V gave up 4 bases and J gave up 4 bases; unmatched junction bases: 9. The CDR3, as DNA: TGCGCCAGCAGCCTACACAGGGGGACCGCCTATGGCTACACCTTC. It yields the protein CASSLHRGTAYGYTF.

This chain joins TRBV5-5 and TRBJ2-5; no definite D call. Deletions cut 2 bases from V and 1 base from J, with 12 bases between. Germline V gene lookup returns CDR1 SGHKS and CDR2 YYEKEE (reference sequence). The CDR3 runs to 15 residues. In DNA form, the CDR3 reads TGTGCCAGCAGCTTCGGGCGGACCCTCCAAGAGACCCAGTACTTC. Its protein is CASSFGRTLQETQYF.

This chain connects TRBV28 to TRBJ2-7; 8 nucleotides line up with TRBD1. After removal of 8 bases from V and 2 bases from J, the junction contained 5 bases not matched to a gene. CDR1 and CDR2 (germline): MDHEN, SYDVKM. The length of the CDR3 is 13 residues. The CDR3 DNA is TGTGCCAGCGACCGACAGGGGACCTACGAGCAGTACTTC. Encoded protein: CASDRQGTYEQYF.

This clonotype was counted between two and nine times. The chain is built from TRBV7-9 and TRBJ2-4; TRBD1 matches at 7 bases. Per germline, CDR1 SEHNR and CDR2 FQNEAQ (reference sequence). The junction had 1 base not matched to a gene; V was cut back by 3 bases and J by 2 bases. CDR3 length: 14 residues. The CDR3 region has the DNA TGTGCCAGCAGCTTGACAGGGACCAAAAACATTCAGTACTTC. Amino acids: CASSLTGTKNIQYF.

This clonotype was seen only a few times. The CDR3 bases are TGTGCCAGCAGTTTTTGGATGGGGGCTGAAGCTTTCTTT. Its protein is CASSFWMGAEAFF. This chain connects TRBV27 to TRBJ1-1; TRBD1 is a possible D gene (5 bases). Germline CDR1 reads MNHEY; CDR2 reads SMNVEV (reference sequence). V lost 3 bases, J lost 6 bases, and 11 bases lay in between. The CDR3 length is 13 residues.

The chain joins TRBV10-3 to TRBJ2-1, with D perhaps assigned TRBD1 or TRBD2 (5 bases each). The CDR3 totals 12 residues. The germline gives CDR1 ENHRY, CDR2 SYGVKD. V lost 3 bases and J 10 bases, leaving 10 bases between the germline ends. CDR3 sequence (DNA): TGTGCCATCAGTGAAACCGGGACGGAGCAGTTCTTC. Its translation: CAISETGTEQFF.

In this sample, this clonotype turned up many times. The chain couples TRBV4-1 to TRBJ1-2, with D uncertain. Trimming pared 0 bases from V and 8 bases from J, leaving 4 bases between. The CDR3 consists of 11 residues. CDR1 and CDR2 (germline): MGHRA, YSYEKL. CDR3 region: CASSQDRGYTF. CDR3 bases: TGCGCCAGCAGCCAAGATCGGGGCTACACCTTC.

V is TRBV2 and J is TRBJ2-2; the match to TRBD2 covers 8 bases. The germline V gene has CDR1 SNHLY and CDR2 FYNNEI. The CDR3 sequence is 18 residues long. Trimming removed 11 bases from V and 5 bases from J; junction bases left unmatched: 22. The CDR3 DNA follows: TGTGCCTGCTGTTTAGATTGGGCAACTAGCGGAAAAACCGGGGAGCTGTTTTTT. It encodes CACCLDWATSGKTGELFF.

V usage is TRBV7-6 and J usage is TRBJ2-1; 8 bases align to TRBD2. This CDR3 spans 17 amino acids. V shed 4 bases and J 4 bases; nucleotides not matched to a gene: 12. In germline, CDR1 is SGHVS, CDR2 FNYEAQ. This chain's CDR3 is CASSSTFGGEGYNEQFF. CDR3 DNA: TGTGCCAGCAGCTCCACGTTCGGGGGGGAGGGTTACAATGAGCAGTTCTTC.